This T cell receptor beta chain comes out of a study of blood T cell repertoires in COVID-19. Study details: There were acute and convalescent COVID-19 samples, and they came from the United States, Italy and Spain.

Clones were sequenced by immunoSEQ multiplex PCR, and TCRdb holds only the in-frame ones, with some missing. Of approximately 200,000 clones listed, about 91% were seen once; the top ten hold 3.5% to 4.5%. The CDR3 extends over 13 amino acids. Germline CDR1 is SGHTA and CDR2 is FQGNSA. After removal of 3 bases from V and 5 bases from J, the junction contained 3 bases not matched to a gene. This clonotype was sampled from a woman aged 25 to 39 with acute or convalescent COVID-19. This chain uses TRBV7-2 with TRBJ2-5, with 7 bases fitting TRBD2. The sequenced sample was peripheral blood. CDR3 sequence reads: CASSLMGGETQYF. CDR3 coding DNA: TGTGCCAGCAGCTTGATGGGAGGGGAGACCCAGTACTTC.